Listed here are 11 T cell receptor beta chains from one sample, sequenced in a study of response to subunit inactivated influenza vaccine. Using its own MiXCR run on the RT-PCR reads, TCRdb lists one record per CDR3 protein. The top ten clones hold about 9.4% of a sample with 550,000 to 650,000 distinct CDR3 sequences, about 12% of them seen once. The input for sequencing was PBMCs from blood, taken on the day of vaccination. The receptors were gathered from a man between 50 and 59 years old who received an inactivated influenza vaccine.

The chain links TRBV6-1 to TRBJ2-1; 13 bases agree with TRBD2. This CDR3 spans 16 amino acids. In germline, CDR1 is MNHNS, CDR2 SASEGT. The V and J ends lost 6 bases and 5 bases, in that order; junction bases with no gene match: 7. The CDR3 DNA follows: TGTGCCAGCAGGAGGACTAGCGGGAGCGACCACAATGAGCAGTTCTTC. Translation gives CASRRTSGSDHNEQFF.

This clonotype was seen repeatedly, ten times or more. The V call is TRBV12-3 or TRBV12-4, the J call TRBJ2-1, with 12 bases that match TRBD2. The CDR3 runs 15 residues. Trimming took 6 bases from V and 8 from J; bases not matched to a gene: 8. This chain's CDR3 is CASRPTSGRTDEQFF. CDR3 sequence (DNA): TGTGCCAGCAGGCCAACTAGCGGGAGGACGGATGAGCAGTTCTTC.

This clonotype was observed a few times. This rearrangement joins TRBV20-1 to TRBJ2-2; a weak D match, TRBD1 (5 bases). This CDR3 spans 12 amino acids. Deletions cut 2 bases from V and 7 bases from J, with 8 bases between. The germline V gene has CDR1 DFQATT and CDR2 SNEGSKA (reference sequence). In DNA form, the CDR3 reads TGCAGTGCTAGAAAGGGGCACGGGGAGCTGTTTTTT. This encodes CSARKGHGELFF.

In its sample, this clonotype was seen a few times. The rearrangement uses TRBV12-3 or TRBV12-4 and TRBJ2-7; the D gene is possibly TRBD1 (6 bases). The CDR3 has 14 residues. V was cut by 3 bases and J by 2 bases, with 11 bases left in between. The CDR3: CASSFQGPTYEQYF. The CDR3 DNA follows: TGTGCCAGCAGTTTCCAGGGGCCAACCTACGAGCAGTACTTC.

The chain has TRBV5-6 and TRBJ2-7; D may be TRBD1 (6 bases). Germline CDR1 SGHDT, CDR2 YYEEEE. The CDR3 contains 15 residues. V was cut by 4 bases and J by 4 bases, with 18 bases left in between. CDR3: CASSRTGPRGYEQYF. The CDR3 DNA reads TGTGCCAGCAGCAGAACAGGGCCCAGAGGGTACGAGCAGTACTTC.

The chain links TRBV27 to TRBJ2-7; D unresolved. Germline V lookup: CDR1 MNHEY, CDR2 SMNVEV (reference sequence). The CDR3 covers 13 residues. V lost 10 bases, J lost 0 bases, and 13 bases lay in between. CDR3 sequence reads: CATKKVLSYEQYF. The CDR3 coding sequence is TGTGCCACCAAGAAGGTGCTCTCCTACGAGCAGTACTTC.

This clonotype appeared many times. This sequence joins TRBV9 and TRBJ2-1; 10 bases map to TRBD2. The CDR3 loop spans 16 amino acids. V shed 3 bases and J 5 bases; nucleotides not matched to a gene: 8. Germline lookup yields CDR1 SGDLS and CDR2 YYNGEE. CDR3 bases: TGTGCCAGCAGCGCTACCGGGACTAGCGTGAACAATGAGCAGTTCTTC. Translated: CASSATGTSVNNEQFF.

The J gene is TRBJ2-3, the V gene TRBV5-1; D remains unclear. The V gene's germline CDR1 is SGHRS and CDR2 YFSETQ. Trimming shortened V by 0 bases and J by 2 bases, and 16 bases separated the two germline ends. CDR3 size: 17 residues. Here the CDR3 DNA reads TGCGCCAGCAGCTTGGCGGGTCGTGGCAGATTCACAGATACGCAGTATTTT. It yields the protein CASSLAGRGRFTDTQYF.

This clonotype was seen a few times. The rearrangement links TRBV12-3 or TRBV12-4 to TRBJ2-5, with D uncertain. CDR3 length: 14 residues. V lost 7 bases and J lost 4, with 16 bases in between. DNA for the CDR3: TGTGCCAGCACCTTTCGGATGGGAAGAGAGACCCAGTACTTC. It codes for CASTFRMGRETQYF.

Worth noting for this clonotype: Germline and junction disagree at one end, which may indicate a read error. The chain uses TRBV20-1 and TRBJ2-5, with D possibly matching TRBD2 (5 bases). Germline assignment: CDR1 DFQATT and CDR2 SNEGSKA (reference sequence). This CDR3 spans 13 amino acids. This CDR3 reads CSVRLRTLETQYF. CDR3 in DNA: TGCAGTGTTAGACTGAGGACTCTGGAGACCCAGTACTTC.

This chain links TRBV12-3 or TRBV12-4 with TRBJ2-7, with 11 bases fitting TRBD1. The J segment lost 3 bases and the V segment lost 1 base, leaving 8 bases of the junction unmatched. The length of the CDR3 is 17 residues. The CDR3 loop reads CASSLGVGTGGFYEQYF. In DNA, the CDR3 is TGTGCCAGCAGTTTAGGGGTGGGGACAGGGGGATTCTACGAGCAGTACTTC.